This passage covers 19 T cell receptor beta chains from one sample sequenced in a study of T cells in Graves' hyperthyroidism and ophthalmopathy. RNA transcripts gave rise to amplified TCR beta CDR3 regions. Researchers ran a first-round RT-PCR on the TCR CDR3 using the HTBI primer set. TCRdb passed the multiplex PCR reads through MiXCR, listing each CDR3 protein once. Found here are a few hundred thousand distinct CDR3 sequences, 13% to 15% of them singletons; the top ten hold about 17%. The specimen sequenced was blood. The receptors were gathered from a woman younger than 35 with Graves' hyperthyroidism.

The V gene is TRBV7-2, the J gene TRBJ2-1; D is unresolved. V shed 1 base and J shed 11 bases, with 6 bases lying between them. This CDR3 comprises 11 residues. CDR1 and CDR2 (germline): SGHTA, FQGNSA. DNA of the CDR3: TGTGCCAGCAGCTTAGGGTGGAAGCAGTTCTTC. It yields the protein CASSLGWKQFF.

The chain combines TRBV4-1 with TRBJ1-5; 8 bases align to TRBD1. V gave up 0 bases and J gave up 7 bases; unmatched junction bases: 5. This CDR3 is 15 amino acids long. Germline-derived CDR1 and CDR2 are MGHRA and YSYEKL. Written as DNA, the CDR3 is TGCGCCAGCAGCCAAGATACCGGACAGGGCCAGCCCCAGCATTTT. The encoded protein is CASSQDTGQGQPQHF.

Notes on this clonotype: This sequence may be a read error, since a much larger clone differs from it by one base. The rearrangement links TRBV6-2 or TRBV6-3 to TRBJ2-7; no firm D call. V was clipped by 4 bases and J by 3 bases, with 13 bases between them. Germline V gene sequence: CDR1 MNHEY, CDR2 SVGEGT. The CDR3 sequence is 14 residues long. CDR3 loop: CASSFPESFYEQYF. The DNA of the CDR3 is TGTGCCAGCAGTTTTCCGGAGAGCTTCTACGAGCAGTACTTC.

This clonotype was recorded many times. The rearrangement links TRBV7-9 to TRBJ2-5; a weak D match, TRBD2 (5 bases). The ends were cut back, 2 bases at V and 3 bases at J, with 10 bases in the middle. The germline CDR1 and CDR2 sequences are SEHNR and FQNEAQ (reference sequence). This CDR3 is 14 amino acids long. The CDR3 sequence: CASSLLRAEETQYF. In DNA, the CDR3 is TGTGCCAGCAGCTTACTGAGGGCGGAAGAGACCCAGTACTTC. The full variable domain, completed using reference TRBV7-9 and TRBJ2-5, is DTGVSQNPRHKITKRGQNVTFRCDPISEHNRLYWYRQTLGQGPEFLTYFQNEAQLEKSRLLSDRFSAERPKGSFSTLEIQRTEQGDSAMYLCASSLLRAEETQYFGPGTRLLVL.

In this sample, this clonotype turned up many times. This sequence joins TRBV30 and TRBJ1-2; maybe TRBD1 (6 bases). The CDR3 totals 14 residues. Germline values: CDR1 GTSNPN, CDR2 SVGIG (reference sequence). Trimming removed 7 bases from V and 1 base from J, with 16 bases in between. The CDR3 DNA is TGTGCCTCGAGCAGGGGTCCATTTAACTATGGCTACACCTTC. Its protein product is CASSRGPFNYGYTF.

The table lists this clonotype with many counts. The chain has TRBV11-2 and TRBJ2-1; TRBD2 agrees at 12 bases. This CDR3 contains 16 residues. Germline CDR1 reads SGHAT; CDR2 reads FQNNGV. Unmatched junction bases numbered 9, after V lost 6 bases and J lost 6 bases. The CDR3 DNA follows: TGTGCCAGCAGATCAAGACTAGCGGGAGATCTCAATGAGCAGTTCTTC. It specifies CASRSRLAGDLNEQFF.

The table lists this clonotype with many counts. CDR3 protein: CASSTGLAAETQYF. CDR3 sequence (DNA): TGTGCCAGCAGCACGGGACTAGCTGCGGAGACCCAGTACTTC. V usage is TRBV7-2 and J usage is TRBJ2-5; 9 bases are a match to TRBD2. Per the germline V gene, CDR1 is SGHTA and CDR2 is FQGNSA. The CDR3 totals 14 residues. The junction had 6 bases not matched to a gene; V was cut back by 5 bases and J by 5 bases.

This clonotype was counted many times. This chain joins TRBV5-1 and TRBJ2-1; 13 bases fit TRBD2. The CDR3 has 15 amino acids. The V gene's germline CDR1 is SGHRS and CDR2 YFSETQ. V was clipped by 9 bases and J by 2 bases; unmatched bases: 5. CDR3 in amino acids: CANPGTSGTYNEQFF. The CDR3 DNA reads as TGCGCCAACCCTGGGACTAGCGGGACCTACAATGAGCAGTTCTTC.

A remark on this clonotype: The CDR3 does not close with the conserved phenylalanine or tryptophan, likely indicating a read error. This chain uses TRBV29-1 with TRBJ1-1; D not certain. V was shortened by 8 bases and J by 4 bases, with 17 bases between the two germline ends. The CDR3 has 13 amino acids. Germline V gives CDR1 SQVTM, CDR2 ANQGSEA. In nucleotides, the CDR3 is TGCAGCTTCAGCTCAGAGGGTACCACTGAAGCTTTCCTT. Residues: CSFSSEGTTEAFL.

This clonotype was recorded many times. The CDR3 loop is CSVEGGGGVNTEAFF. The DNA of the CDR3 is TGCAGCGTTGAAGGGGGGGGGGGAGTGAACACTGAAGCTTTCTTT. This chain joins TRBV29-1 and TRBJ1-1; possibly TRBD1 for D (5 bases). The CDR3 consists of 15 residues. The germline V gene encodes CDR1 SQVTM and CDR2 ANQGSEA. Between the trimmed V and J ends, which lost 1 base and 0 bases, there was a span of 12 bases.

The gene calls are TRBV6-2 or TRBV6-3 and TRBJ2-3, with 10 bases matching TRBD2. Germline V CDR1 and CDR2: MNHEY, SVGEGT. This CDR3 region has 16 residues. V lost 3 bases to trimming and J lost 7 bases; unmatched junction nucleotides: 10. CDR3 sequence (DNA): TGTGCCAGCAGTTATCAGTTAGCGGGAGGAATGAATACGCAGTATTTT. Protein sequence: CASSYQLAGGMNTQYF.

This clonotype was recorded at least ten times. The rearrangement joins TRBV6-5 to TRBJ2-1; 8 bases align to TRBD2. CDR1 is MNHEY, CDR2 SVGAGI, per germline. Germline trimming cut 2 bases from V and 1 base from J; bases unmatched to any gene: 1. CDR3 length: 15 residues. The CDR3 sequence is CASSYKRESYNEQFF. CDR3 nucleotide sequence: TGTGCCAGCAGTTACAAGCGGGAGTCCTACAATGAGCAGTTCTTC.

Ten or more counts support this clonotype. This chain connects TRBV19 to TRBJ1-1, with D maybe TRBD1 (5 bases). Trimming took off 6 bases at V and 0 bases at J, with 11 bases between the two ends. The length of the CDR3 is 14 residues. Germline V gene lookup returns CDR1 LNHDA and CDR2 SQIVND (reference sequence). The CDR3 DNA sequence: TGTGCCAGTAGGGCGACAGCAATGAACACTGAAGCTTTCTTT. This sequence encodes CASRATAMNTEAFF.

The chain couples TRBV6-2 or TRBV6-3 to TRBJ2-7; TRBD1 matches 7 bases. Germline-derived CDR1 and CDR2 are MNHEY and SVGEGT. V shed 0 bases and J 6 bases; nucleotides not matched to a gene: 8. CDR3 length: 15 residues. CDR3 in DNA: TGTGCCAGCAGTTACTCCAAGGGGGCCCCCGGCGAGCAGTACTTC. Amino acids: CASSYSKGAPGEQYF.

This clonotype occurred many times. Written as DNA, the CDR3 is TGTGCCAGCAGCGTAGACAGGGACCTCAATCAGCCCCAGCATTTT. This translates into CASSVDRDLNQPQHF. The rearrangement links TRBV9 to TRBJ1-5; tentatively, D is TRBD1 (6 bases). The CDR3 spans 15 residues. The V gene lost 0 bases and the J gene lost 3 bases, with 10 bases spanning the gap. CDR1 and CDR2 (germline): SGDLS, YYNGEE.

This clonotype was found a few times. The chain has TRBV9 and TRBJ2-1; 7 nucleotides align to TRBD2. V gave up 3 bases and J gave up 10 bases; unmatched junction bases: 10. The CDR3 totals 14 residues. Germline loops: CDR1 SGDLS, CDR2 YYNGEE. The DNA of the CDR3 is TGTGCCAGCAGCGGCATAGCGGGTTTCGGGGAGCAGTTCTTC. Protein sequence: CASSGIAGFGEQFF. The full variable domain, completed using reference TRBV9 and TRBJ2-1, is DSGVTQTPKHLITATGQRVTLRCSPRSGDLSVYWYQQSLDQGLQFLIQYYNGEERAKGNILERFSAQQFPDLHSELNLSSLELGDSALYFCASSGIAGFGEQFFGPGTRLTVL.

This clonotype was seen repeatedly, ten times or more. This chain uses TRBV6-5 with TRBJ1-1; TRBD1 might be the D (5 bases). The CDR3 spans 14 residues. The V gene lost 2 bases and the J gene lost 0 bases, with 7 bases spanning the gap. Per the germline V gene, CDR1 is MNHEY and CDR2 is SVGAGI. CDR3 protein: CASSYGTLNTEAFF. The CDR3 DNA sequence: TGTGCCAGCAGTTACGGGACCTTGAACACTGAAGCTTTCTTT.

This clonotype was counted at least ten times. V and J are TRBV6-1 and TRBJ1-1; possible D gene TRBD1, 5 bases. CDR1 and CDR2 from the germline V gene are MNHNS and SASEGT. The CDR3 has 13 residues. The chain's CDR3 is CVIRRGEYTEAFF. The CDR3 DNA follows: TGTGTCATTCGGAGGGGAGAGTACACTGAAGCTTTCTTT.

The rearrangement links TRBV29-1 to TRBJ2-7, with 9 bases that match TRBD1. The CDR3 consists of 11 residues. Germline CDR1 reads SQVTM; CDR2 reads ANQGSEA. DNA for the CDR3: TGCAGCGTGGGGACAGGGCACGAGCAGTGCGTC. It translates to CSVGTGHEQCV.